This T cell receptor beta chain was recorded in a study of shared clonotypes between healthy human individuals. Concerning this clone itself: Its antigen remains unidentified.

Produced via immunoSEQ multiplex PCR; TCRdb's table is partial and in-frame only. Among about 2 million clones listed, 85% to 95% were seen once. Study findings and constraints: Among four donors, roughly 5% of naive CD4 clonotypes were found in common. Among the subsets, naive ones generally showed larger estimated richness than memory ones. Researchers sampled blood only, noting tissue repertoires likely differ.

The sample consisted of naive CD4+ T cells sorted from blood. Specified subset: CD45RA+ positively selected. This sequence originates from a man younger than 30 in good health.

The CDR3 is CASSTRTGLNTGELFF. CDR3 coding DNA: TGTGCCAGCAGCACCAGGACAGGATTGAACACCGGGGAGCTGTTTTTT. The V gene is TRBV7-8, the J gene TRBJ2-2, with 7 positions matching TRBD1. The germline V gene encodes CDR1 SGHVS and CDR2 FQNEAQ. Losses at the gene ends were 5 bases for V and 1 base for J; bases not matched to a gene: 7. The CDR3 is made up of 16 amino acids.